These 26 T cell receptor beta chains came from one sample sequenced in a study of OX40 agonist ivuxolimab in advanced cancers. This table comes from immunoSEQ multiplex PCR, and its TCRdb copy is limited to in-frame clones, with some not included. The profile shows around 78,000 clones, more than 80% of them singletons. Sample: CD4+ or CD8+ T cells sorted from blood, taken in a trial of the OX40 agonist ivuxolimab. The receptors were sampled from an adult with an advanced solid tumor such as melanoma, head and neck, liver or kidney cancer.

J is TRBJ2-1 and V is TRBV5-1; 10 nucleotides align to TRBD2. Germline assignment: CDR1 SGHRS and CDR2 YFSETQ. V gave up 4 bases and J gave up 7 bases; unmatched junction bases: 8. This CDR3 contains 15 residues. The DNA for the CDR3 is TGCGCCAGCAGCCCGTTAGCGGGAGGAGGAAATGAGCAGTTCTTC. This gives the protein CASSPLAGGGNEQFF.

The chain employs TRBV6-7 and TRBJ2-1, with TRBD2 matching over 7 bases. TRBV6-7 counts as an open reading frame of uncertain function. The junction had 7 bases not matched to a gene; V was cut back by 4 bases and J by 4 bases. The CDR3 extends over 15 amino acids. Here the CDR3 DNA reads TGTGCCAGCAGTTTCCCTGGGGGGGGGTACAATGAGCAGTTCTTC. This codes for CASSFPGGGYNEQFF.

V usage is TRBV10-3 and J usage is TRBJ1-1, with TRBD1 matching over 9 bases. With 6 bases clipped from V and 4 bases from J, the junction kept 6 bases outside the gene matches. The CDR3 spans 14 residues. Germline assignment: CDR1 ENHRY and CDR2 SYGVKD. For the CDR3, the DNA is TGTGCCATCAGGGGGACAGGGCAGGGCACTGAAGCTTTCTTT. Encoded protein: CAIRGTGQGTEAFF.

The chain recombines TRBV5-4 with TRBJ2-2; no firm D call. V was shortened by 4 bases and J by 1 base, with 8 bases between the two germline ends. This CDR3 spans 14 amino acids. Germline assignment: CDR1 SGHNT and CDR2 YYREEE (reference sequence). CDR3 coding DNA: TGTGCCAGCAGCCCTTGGGGGAACACCGGGGAGCTGTTTTTT. Protein: CASSPWGNTGELFF.

Only one count was recorded for this clone. This chain links TRBV11-2 with TRBJ1-5, with unresolved D. CDR3 length: 12 residues. V was clipped by 4 bases and J by 5 bases, with 6 bases between them. Germline-derived CDR1 and CDR2 are SGHAT and FQNNGV. This CDR3 is CASSSIDQPQHF. CDR3 coding DNA: TGTGCCAGCAGCTCTATCGATCAGCCCCAGCATTTT.

This rearrangement joins TRBV12-5 to TRBJ2-7; 9 bases map to TRBD1. This CDR3 contains 14 residues. Per germline, CDR1 LGHNT and CDR2 FRNRAP. The V and J ends lost 7 bases and 1 base, in that order; junction bases with no gene match: 5. CDR3 in DNA: TGTGCTAGTGCCCTGACAGGGGGGTCCTACGAGCAGTACTTC. Residues: CASALTGGSYEQYF.

The chain links TRBV2 to TRBJ2-5; 9 bases match TRBD1. The CDR3 is 15 amino acids. The germline V gene has CDR1 SNHLY and CDR2 FYNNEI. Losses at the gene ends were 5 bases for V and 5 bases for J; bases not matched to a gene: 9. CDR3 residues: CASSLGGTGSETQYF. DNA for the CDR3: TGTGCCAGCAGTCTAGGGGGGACAGGGAGTGAGACCCAGTACTTC.

The J gene is TRBJ1-5, the V gene TRBV28; 9 bases fit TRBD1. Looked up from germline, CDR1 is MDHEN and CDR2 is SYDVKM. The CDR3 loop spans 17 amino acids. Unmatched junction bases numbered 9, after V lost 6 bases and J lost 0 bases. CDR3 sequence reads: CASRDRGSGGSNQPQHF. The CDR3 coding sequence is TGTGCCAGCAGGGACAGGGGAAGTGGGGGTAGCAATCAGCCCCAGCATTTT.

The chain uses TRBV6-5 and TRBJ1-1, with no clear D. Germline V gene data show CDR1 as MNHEY and CDR2 as SVGAGI. V shed 2 bases and J shed 0 bases, with 13 bases lying between them. The CDR3 consists of 16 residues. The CDR3 DNA sequence: TGTGCCAGCAGTTACGACACCCTCGCCATGAACACTGAAGCTTTCTTT. It translates to CASSYDTLAMNTEAFF.

V and J are TRBV11-2 and TRBJ1-2, with TRBD1 identical over 8 bases. The junction had 8 bases not matched to a gene; V was cut back by 3 bases and J by 8 bases. CDR3 length equals 14 residues. Germline CDR1 SGHAT, CDR2 FQNNGV. As DNA, the CDR3 is TGTGCCAGCAGCTTCTACAGGGGGTCCGGAGGCTACACCTTC. It is translated as CASSFYRGSGGYTF.

The rearrangement uses TRBV2 and TRBJ1-4; D is undetermined. The length of the CDR3 is 12 residues. Germline assignment: CDR1 SNHLY and CDR2 FYNNEI. V was shortened by 6 bases and J by 8 bases, with 10 bases between the two germline ends. DNA for the CDR3: TGTGCCAGCAGGCAGGAAATCGAAAAACTGTTTTTT. Translation: CASRQEIEKLFF.

The chain links TRBV18 to TRBJ1-5, with 9 bases fitting TRBD1. Germline V lookup: CDR1 KGHSH, CDR2 LQKENI. V gave up 6 bases and J gave up 4 bases; unmatched junction bases: 7. The CDR3 is 15 residues long. The DNA for the CDR3 is TGTGCCAGCTCTAGGACAGGGGATGGAAATCAGCCCCAGCATTTT. Translation: CASSRTGDGNQPQHF.

The chain uses TRBV2 and TRBJ1-5; D is unclear. CDR1 SNHLY and CDR2 FYNNEI come from the germline V gene. This CDR3 spans 14 amino acids. V lost 4 bases and J 10 bases, leaving 17 bases between the germline ends. The CDR3 here is CASSALQDNSPQHF. The CDR3 DNA follows: TGTGCCAGCAGTGCCCTCCAAGACAATTCACCCCAGCATTTT.

The chain is built from TRBV11-3 and TRBJ1-1, with D tentatively TRBD1 (6 bases). Looked up from germline, CDR1 is SGHNT and CDR2 is YENEEA. V was clipped by 5 bases and J by 4 bases, with 17 bases between them. This CDR3 contains 15 residues. The CDR3 region has the DNA TGTGCCAGCAGCCTAATACAGGGTCGTGTCACTGAAGCTTTCTTT. Translation gives CASSLIQGRVTEAFF.

CDR3 loop: CASGSQGNTEAFF. CDR3 coding DNA: TGTGCCAGCGGCTCTCAGGGTAACACTGAAGCTTTCTTT. This sequence joins TRBV11-2 and TRBJ1-1, with D perhaps matching TRBD1 (5 bases). Germline-derived CDR1 and CDR2 are SGHAT and FQNNGV. The CDR3 is 13 amino acids. Trimming left V 8 bases short and J 2 bases short, with 12 bases between.

This clone was picked up a small number of times. The genes are TRBV27 and TRBJ2-7; 8 bases are shared with TRBD1. The J segment lost 4 bases and the V segment lost 5 bases, leaving 13 bases of the junction unmatched. Per germline, CDR1 MNHEY and CDR2 SMNVEV (reference sequence). This CDR3 comprises 16 residues. The chain's CDR3 is CASSITPLRQGYEQYF. CDR3 coding DNA: TGTGCCAGCAGTATCACTCCCCTTAGACAGGGGTACGAGCAGTACTTC.

This chain joins TRBV12-1 and TRBJ1-2. TRBV12-1 is a pseudogene. This CDR3 spans 16 amino acids. The CDR3 sequence is CASSGCIEGKTYGYTF. In DNA, the CDR3 is TGTGCCAGCAGCGGATGTATTGAGGGAAAGACCTATGGCTACACCTTC.

The chain recombines TRBV9 with TRBJ2-7; the match to TRBD2 covers 13 bases. Germline CDR1 is SGDLS and CDR2 is YYNGEE. The CDR3 runs to 14 residues. V lost 4 bases and J lost 5; bases outside the gene matches: 3. The CDR3, as DNA: TGTGCCAGCAGCCGACTAGCGGGGGGCGACGAGCAGTACTTC. Translation: CASSRLAGGDEQYF. Filled out from reference TRBV9 and TRBJ2-7, the complete variable domain reads DSGVTQTPKHLITATGQRVTLRCSPRSGDLSVYWYQQSLDQGLQFLIQYYNGEERAKGNILERFSAQQFPDLHSELNLSSLELGDSALYFCASSRLAGGDEQYFGPGTRLTVT.

V and J are TRBV19 and TRBJ1-3; the match to TRBD1 covers 7 bases. In germline, CDR1 is LNHDA, CDR2 SQIVND (reference sequence). The CDR3 is 16 amino acids. Unmatched junction bases numbered 8, after V lost 6 bases and J lost 0 bases. The CDR3 protein is CASSRQGPNSGNTIYF. The DNA for the CDR3 is TGTGCCAGTAGCCGACAGGGCCCCAACTCTGGAAACACCATATATTTT.

The chain has TRBV28 and TRBJ1-2, with unresolved D. Germline V CDR1 and CDR2: MDHEN, SYDVKM. The CDR3 has 11 residues. The V end lost 5 bases, the J end lost 8 bases, and 9 bases lay between the germline ends. The CDR3 DNA is TGTGCCAGCAGTCCCTTTGAGGGCTACACCTTC. Translating gives CASSPFEGYTF.

The chain uses TRBV11-1 and TRBJ1-2, with D possibly TRBD1 on 6 matching bases. Trimming took off 6 bases at V and 0 bases at J, with 17 bases between the two ends. This CDR3 comprises 16 residues. Germline-derived CDR1 and CDR2 are SGHAT and FQDESV (reference sequence). The CDR3 nucleotides read TGTGCCAGCAGTTTCGGACAGTCAGGGGCTAACTATGGCTACACCTTC. It specifies CASSFGQSGANYGYTF.

This rearrangement joins TRBV5-1 to TRBJ2-5; no firm D call. The CDR3 has 15 amino acids. Per the germline V gene, CDR1 is SGHRS and CDR2 is YFSETQ. V lost 3 bases and J 2 bases, leaving 14 bases between the germline ends. CDR3 sequence: CASSSGLTRQETQYF. The CDR3 DNA is TGCGCCAGCAGCTCAGGTCTAACACGACAAGAGACCCAGTACTTC.

V and J are TRBV2 and TRBJ1-6; D is unclear. The CDR3 spans 12 residues. V lost 3 bases and J lost 18, with 15 bases in between. Germline CDR1 SNHLY, CDR2 FYNNEI. The CDR3 protein is CASSEGGDPGHF. CDR3 in DNA: TGTGCCAGCAGTGAGGGCGGTGACCCGGGCCACTTT.

CDR3 in DNA: TGTGCCAGCAGCAATCGACTAGCGGGAGGAATCTACAATGAGCAGTTCTTC. Its translation: CASSNRLAGGIYNEQFF. J is TRBJ2-1 and V is TRBV7-9; 13 bases align to TRBD2. The trim removed 5 bases at V and 3 bases at J, leaving 7 bases unmatched. The CDR3 runs 17 residues. Per germline, CDR1 SEHNR and CDR2 FQNEAQ (reference sequence). Based on the CDR3 plus reference TRBV7-9 and TRBJ2-1, the full variable domain is DTGVSQNPRHKITKRGQNVTFRCDPISEHNRLYWYRQTLGQGPEFLTYFQNEAQLEKSRLLSDRFSAERPKGSFSTLEIQRTEQGDSAMYLCASSNRLAGGIYNEQFFGPGTRLTVL.

The chain couples TRBV2 to TRBJ2-5; the D is unclear. From germline, CDR1 is SNHLY and CDR2 FYNNEI. Between the trimmed V and J ends, which lost 6 bases and 1 base, there was a span of 9 bases. The CDR3 loop spans 13 amino acids. The CDR3 loop reads CASRVGAQETQYF. CDR3 sequence (DNA): TGTGCCAGCAGAGTCGGAGCCCAAGAGACCCAGTACTTC.

The rearrangement links TRBV30 to TRBJ1-5; 8 bases fit TRBD1. CDR1 and CDR2 (germline): GTSNPN, SVGIG (reference sequence). V lost 0 bases to trimming and J lost 6 bases; unmatched junction nucleotides: 7. The CDR3 sequence is 15 residues long. The CDR3 region has the DNA TGTGCCTGGAGTGTCGATGGACAGGGAAGTCAGCCCCAGCATTTT. Translation: CAWSVDGQGSQPQHF.